This TCR beta chain emerged from a study of cytomegalovirus exposure and HLA in healthy donors. Study observations and caveats: With further analysis later on, most CMV-associated TCR beta chains appeared HLA-restricted. Clonal expansion was found to be greater in HLA-associated TCR beta chains than in equally common others in a later analysis.

A word on this clone: The antigen remains undetermined.

Trimming at V came to 4 bases and at J to 1 base, leaving 6 bases not matched to a gene. Germline V gene sequence: CDR1 LNHDA, CDR2 SQIVND (reference sequence). The CDR3 spans 15 residues. 60 Vbeta and 13 Jbeta primers were used in PCR. Study processing details: Tens of millions of unique TCR beta chains, roughly 11 million of them shared, were counted by a later analysis. Sequencing used immunoSEQ multiplex PCR; TCRdb keeps in-frame clones, though not all of them. V, J and clone size reflect that table, while D and trimming were determined from the DNA. The repertoire includes more than 200,000 clones, about 75% of them detected once, and around 1.7% sits in the top ten.

The sample consisted of PBMCs. The clonotype originates from a man between 18 and 35 years old in good health and CMV-seronegative. The rearrangement uses TRBV19 and TRBJ1-1, with 7 bases that match TRBD1. CDR3 loop: CASSTSQGPNTEAFF. Written as DNA, the CDR3 is TGTGCCAGTAGTACCTCACAGGGGCCGAACACTGAAGCTTTCTTT.